What follows are 24 T cell receptor beta chains derived from one specimen sequenced in a study of cytomegalovirus exposure and HLA in healthy donors. 13 Jbeta primers and 60 Vbeta primers were used for the PCR. TCRdb keeps only in-frame clones here, not all; method: immunoSEQ multiplex PCR. There are roughly 200,000 clones in the sample; roughly 80% occur only once, and 2% to 2.5% lies in the top ten. The sequenced sample consisted of PBMCs. The receptors come from a man in his 60s in good health and CMV-seronegative.

V is TRBV30 and J is TRBJ1-4; weak D call: TRBD1 (5 bases). This CDR3 has 13 residues. From germline, CDR1 is GTSNPN and CDR2 SVGIG (reference sequence). V was clipped by 3 bases and J by 8 bases, with 13 bases between them. The CDR3 DNA sequence: TGTGCCTGGAGCCCAGGGTTGGGGGAAAAACTGTTTTTT. Amino acid sequence: CAWSPGLGEKLFF.

The V gene is TRBV16, the J gene TRBJ2-7; a weak D match, TRBD2 (5 bases). CDR3 size: 15 residues. V was trimmed by 7 bases and J by 1 base, leaving 17 bases between them. Germline loops: CDR1 KGHSY, CDR2 FQNENV. CDR3 sequence (DNA): TGTGCCAGCACCGGCCCTGGCGAGCGGTCCTACGAGCAGTACTTC. Protein product: CASTGPGERSYEQYF.

This sequence joins TRBV10-3 and TRBJ2-7, with TRBD1 matching 8 bases. V dropped 0 bases and J dropped 8; count of bases not matched to a gene: 9. Germline values: CDR1 ENHRY, CDR2 SYGVKD. This CDR3 is 15 amino acids long. Here the CDR3 reads CAISESAGQGDKQYF. The CDR3 nucleotides read TGTGCCATCAGTGAGTCCGCTGGACAGGGAGATAAGCAGTACTTC.

Only a few counts were recorded for this clone. This chain connects TRBV6-1 to TRBJ1-1, with D possibly being TRBD1 (5 bases). The length of the CDR3 is 12 residues. The germline gives CDR1 MNHNS, CDR2 SASEGT. Trimming took 7 bases from V and 5 from J, leaving 11 bases between them. CDR3 region: CASTRAGTEAFF. For the CDR3, the DNA is TGTGCCAGCACCAGGGCGGGAACTGAAGCTTTCTTT.

The gene calls are TRBV4-3 and TRBJ1-3; 8 nucleotides align to TRBD1. From germline, CDR1 is LGHNA and CDR2 YSLEER. J was trimmed by 0 bases and V by 5 bases; bases with no gene match: 3. The CDR3 runs to 15 residues. CDR3 loop: CASSEQGVSGNTIYF. For the CDR3, the DNA is TGCGCCAGCAGCGAACAGGGGGTCTCTGGAAACACCATATATTTT.

DNA of the CDR3: TGTGCCAGCAGCATGCGGGGGGCCTTCCCAAGTGCGCAGTATTTT. It codes for CASSMRGAFPSAQYF. The gene calls are TRBV6-1 and TRBJ2-3; 8 bases line up with TRBD2. The V gene's germline CDR1 is MNHNS and CDR2 SASEGT. Trimming took 6 bases from V and 10 from J; bases not matched to a gene: 15. This CDR3 has 15 amino acids.

This chain links TRBV5-1 with TRBJ1-1; D perhaps matches TRBD1 (5 bases). With 7 bases removed from V and 1 base from J, the gap between germline ends came to 14 bases. Germline V CDR1 and CDR2: SGHRS, YFSETQ. This CDR3 spans 14 amino acids. This chain's CDR3 is CASGPQGSNTEAFF. In DNA form, the CDR3 reads TGCGCCAGCGGCCCCCAGGGATCGAACACTGAAGCTTTCTTT.

The V gene is TRBV15, the J gene TRBJ2-3, with 9 bases that match TRBD1. V lost 0 bases to trimming and J lost 4 bases; unmatched junction nucleotides: 8. CDR1 and CDR2 from the germline V gene are LNHNV and YYDKDF (reference sequence). There are 17 residues in the CDR3. The CDR3 sequence is CATSRDQTGGGADTQYF. DNA for the CDR3: TGTGCCACCAGCAGAGATCAGACAGGGGGGGGAGCAGATACGCAGTATTTT. The full variable domain, its missing parts supplied by reference TRBV15 and TRBJ2-3, is DAMVIQNPRYQVTQFGKPVTLSCSQTLNHNVMYWYQQKSSQAPKLLFHYYDKDFNNEADTPDNFQSRRPNTSFCFLDIRSPGLGDTAMYLCATSRDQTGGGADTQYFGPGTRLTVL.

The rearrangement links TRBV30 to TRBJ2-1; 9 positions match TRBD2. Looked up from germline, CDR1 is GTSNPN and CDR2 is SVGIG (reference sequence). The CDR3 is 16 residues long. The V gene end was trimmed by 2 bases and the J gene end by 0 bases; junction bases not matched to a gene: 5. The CDR3 region is CAWSPKTSGSYNEQFF. The CDR3 region has the DNA TGTGCCTGGAGTCCCAAGACTAGCGGCTCCTACAATGAGCAGTTCTTC. The full variable domain, in which reference TRBV30 and TRBJ2-1 provide the parts outside the CDR3, is SQTIHQWPATLVQPVGSPLSLECTVEGTSNPNLYWYRQAAGRGLQLLFYSVGIGQISSEVPQNLSASRPQDRQFILSSKKLLLSDSGFYLCAWSPKTSGSYNEQFFGPGTRLTVL.

This clone was observed a few times. The genes are TRBV7-2 and TRBJ2-7; D ambiguous. In germline, CDR1 is SGHTA, CDR2 FQGNSA. Trimming stripped 1 base from V and 1 base from J, with 14 bases between. This CDR3 has 16 residues. The CDR3 DNA reads as TGTGCCAGCAGCTTAGAGAGCCTCTTCGGGTCCTACGAGCAGTACTTC. The encoded protein is CASSLESLFGSYEQYF.

Points on this clone: The junction does not match germline at one end; this may be a read error. The chain combines TRBV6-1 with TRBJ1-2, with 8 bases identical to TRBD1. CDR1 is MNHNS, CDR2 SASEGT, per germline. The CDR3 has 16 residues. The DNA for the CDR3 is TGTGCCAGCAGTGATGGGCCCGGGACAGGACGCTATGGCTACCCCTTC. It encodes CASSDGPGTGRYGYPF.

The genes are TRBV19 and TRBJ2-1; TRBD1 matches at 9 bases. Looked up from germline, CDR1 is LNHDA and CDR2 is SQIVND (reference sequence). Trimming took 6 bases from V and 0 from J; bases not matched to a gene: 0. This CDR3 spans 14 amino acids. The CDR3 sequence: CASRTGGSYNEQFF. CDR3 sequence (DNA): TGTGCCAGTAGGACAGGGGGCTCCTACAATGAGCAGTTCTTC.

The chain couples TRBV28 to TRBJ1-2; D may be TRBD1 (6 bases). Looked up from germline, CDR1 is MDHEN and CDR2 is SYDVKM. V was clipped by 3 bases and J by 7 bases, with 12 bases between them. The CDR3 consists of 13 residues. The chain's CDR3 is CASSFRDMSGYTF. The CDR3 DNA reads TGTGCCAGCAGTTTCAGGGACATGAGTGGCTACACCTTC.

This clone was observed a handful of times. The CDR3 loop is CASSLVLGGEKLFF. The CDR3, as DNA: TGTGCCAGCAGCTTGGTCCTGGGGGGTGAAAAACTGTTTTTT. The V gene is TRBV5-6, the J gene TRBJ1-4; a possible D gene is TRBD1 (5 bases). The germline CDR1 and CDR2 sequences are SGHDT and YYEEEE. The CDR3 runs 14 residues. V was clipped by 0 bases and J by 7 bases, with 10 bases between them.

The chain has TRBV7-8 and TRBJ2-7; maybe TRBD1 (6 bases). CDR1 and CDR2 from the germline V gene are SGHVS and FQNEAQ. CDR3 size: 17 residues. Trimming removed 5 bases from V and 6 bases from J, with 26 bases in between. This CDR3 is CASSPPGSGVTRSEQYF. CDR3 in DNA: TGTGCCAGCAGCCCCCCTGGGTCAGGGGTGACCCGTTCCGAGCAGTACTTC.

V is TRBV15 and J is TRBJ1-1; no clear D gene. The V gene lost 1 base and the J gene lost 3 bases, with 9 bases spanning the gap. The CDR3 runs 14 residues. Germline loops: CDR1 LNHNV, CDR2 YYDKDF (reference sequence). CDR3 sequence (DNA): TGTGCCACCAGCAGAGTGCAGGAGGACACTGAAGCTTTCTTT. Translating gives CATSRVQEDTEAFF. The full variable domain, with the rest looked up from reference TRBV15 and TRBJ1-1, is DAMVIQNPRYQVTQFGKPVTLSCSQTLNHNVMYWYQQKSSQAPKLLFHYYDKDFNNEADTPDNFQSRRPNTSFCFLDIRSPGLGDTAMYLCATSRVQEDTEAFFGQGTRLTVV.

There are a few counts of this clone. The V and J genes are TRBV11-2 and TRBJ1-2, with D possibly being TRBD1 (5 bases). Germline V lookup: CDR1 SGHAT, CDR2 FQNNGV. There are 13 residues in the CDR3. Trimming removed 1 base at V and 8 bases at J, with 11 bases between. The CDR3 DNA is TGTGCCAGCAGCTTAGGGAGGGGCGACGGCTACACCTTC. Its protein is CASSLGRGDGYTF. Filled out from reference TRBV11-2 and TRBJ1-2, the complete variable domain reads EAGVAQSPRYKIIEKRQSVAFWCNPISGHATLYWYQQILGQGPKLLIQFQNNGVVDDSQLPKDRFSAERLKGVDSTLKIQPAKLEDSAVYLCASSLGRGDGYTFGSGTRLTVV.

In its sample, this clone was seen once. The chain employs TRBV7-9 and TRBJ2-1; D possibly corresponds to TRBD1 (6 bases). CDR1 and CDR2 (germline): SEHNR, FQNEAQ (reference sequence). V was clipped by 1 base and J by 8 bases, with 12 bases between them. This CDR3 region has 14 residues. The CDR3 DNA follows: TGTGCCAGCAGCTTAGACCGAAGGGGGTATGAGCAGTTCTTC. Residues: CASSLDRRGYEQFF. Full variable domain (remainder filled in from reference TRBV7-9 and TRBJ2-1): DTGVSQNPRHKITKRGQNVTFRCDPISEHNRLYWYRQTLGQGPEFLTYFQNEAQLEKSRLLSDRFSAERPKGSFSTLEIQRTEQGDSAMYLCASSLDRRGYEQFFGPGTRLTVL.

This chain links TRBV6-1 with TRBJ2-1; 13 positions agree with TRBD2. J gave up 6 bases and V 4 bases, and 9 bases lay outside the gene matches. Germline assignment: CDR1 MNHNS and CDR2 SASEGT. This CDR3 comprises 17 residues. The CDR3 loop is CASSGTSGSPIPNEQFF. DNA of the CDR3: TGTGCCAGCAGTGGGACTAGCGGGAGCCCTATTCCCAATGAGCAGTTCTTC.

This chain uses TRBV5-1 with TRBJ2-7, with TRBD1 identical over 8 bases. The V and J ends lost 0 bases and 6 bases, in that order; junction bases with no gene match: 11. Germline CDR1 and CDR2: SGHRS and YFSETQ. This CDR3 spans 16 amino acids. The CDR3 sequence: CASSLGGRTGLSEQYF. CDR3 nucleotide sequence: TGCGCCAGCAGCTTGGGGGGCAGGACAGGGCTTAGCGAGCAGTACTTC.

The chain employs TRBV6-5 and TRBJ2-7; TRBD1 matches 8 bases. Per the germline V gene, CDR1 is MNHEY and CDR2 is SVGAGI. Trimming removed 2 bases from V and 5 bases from J; junction bases left unmatched: 8. The CDR3 is 15 residues long. In DNA form, the CDR3 reads TGTGCCAGCAGTTACGATAGGACAGGGTACCACGAGCAGTACTTC. Amino acid sequence: CASSYDRTGYHEQYF.

The CDR3, as DNA: TGTGCCAGCAGTCCCCGAGCTGGGGGGGACAATGAGCAGTTCTTC. It codes for CASSPRAGGDNEQFF. The chain has TRBV27 and TRBJ2-1, with 7 bases that match TRBD2. The CDR3 runs 15 residues. The germline V gene encodes CDR1 MNHEY and CDR2 SMNVEV (reference sequence). With 5 bases clipped from V and 5 bases from J, the junction kept 9 bases outside the gene matches.

The chain carries TRBV28 and TRBJ2-5; D might be TRBD2 (6 bases). In germline, CDR1 is MDHEN, CDR2 SYDVKM. Trimming pared 3 bases from V and 1 base from J, leaving 9 bases between. The length of the CDR3 is 14 residues. CDR3 residues: CASSLVGGQETQYF. CDR3 nucleotide sequence: TGTGCCAGCAGTTTGGTGGGGGGCCAAGAGACCCAGTACTTC.

The chain employs TRBV19 and TRBJ2-1; D ambiguous. V was shortened by 6 bases and J by 7 bases, with 13 bases between the two germline ends. The CDR3 extends over 13 amino acids. The germline V gene has CDR1 LNHDA and CDR2 SQIVND (reference sequence). DNA of the CDR3: TGTGCCAGTAGCAAACTTGGAGAGAATGAGCAGTTCTTC. It yields the protein CASSKLGENEQFF.